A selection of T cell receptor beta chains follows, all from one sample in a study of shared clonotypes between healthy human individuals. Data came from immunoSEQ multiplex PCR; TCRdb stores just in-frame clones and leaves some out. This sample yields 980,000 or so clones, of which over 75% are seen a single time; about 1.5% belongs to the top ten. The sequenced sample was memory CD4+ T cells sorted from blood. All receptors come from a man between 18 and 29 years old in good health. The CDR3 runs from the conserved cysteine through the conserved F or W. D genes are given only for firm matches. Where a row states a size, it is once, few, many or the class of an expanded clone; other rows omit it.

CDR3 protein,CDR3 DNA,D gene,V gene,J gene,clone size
CSVLTETQYF,TGCAGCGTCCTGACGGAGACCCAGTACTTC,NA,TRBV29-1,TRBJ2-5,few
CASSGASSYNEQFF,TGTGCCAGTTCCGGGGCGAGCTCCTACAATGAGCAGTTCTTC,NA,TRBV7-2,TRBJ2-1,NA
CASSADYSGNTIYF,TGTGCCAGCAGCGCGGACTACTCTGGAAACACCATATATTTT,NA,TRBV11-3,TRBJ1-3,few
CASSLAEQFIYEQYF,TGTGCCAGCAGCTTGGCCGAACAGTTTATCTACGAGCAGTACTTC,NA,TRBV7-8,TRBJ2-7,many
CASSLGRAGEDQYF,TGTGCCAGCAGCTTGGGAAGGGCAGGGGAGGACCAGTACTTC,NA,TRBV5-6,TRBJ2-5,NA
CSALGGTGRWGDTDTQYF,TGCAGCGCCCTGGGGGGGACAGGGCGTTGGGGGGACACAGATACGCAGTATTTT,TRBD1,TRBV29-1,TRBJ2-3,NA
CASSLSLAGGGDTQYF,TGTGCCAGCTCACTCTCCCTAGCGGGAGGGGGAGATACGCAGTATTTT,TRBD2,TRBV18,TRBJ2-3,NA
CASSFNPGQGNTQYF,TGTGCCAGCAGCTTTAATCCTGGACAGGGCAATACGCAGTATTTT,TRBD1,TRBV7-6,TRBJ2-3,NA
CASSLGFTEAFF,TGTGCCAGCAGCTTAGGGTTCACTGAAGCTTTCTTT,NA,TRBV11-2,TRBJ1-1,NA
CASSSGTSGSYEQYF,TGCGCCAGCAGCAGCGGGACTAGCGGCTCCTACGAGCAGTACTTC,TRBD2,TRBV5-1,TRBJ2-7,NA
CASSLNGGIDTQYF,TGTGCTAGCAGCTTAAACGGCGGAATAGATACGCAGTATTTT,NA,TRBV7-7,TRBJ2-3,NA
CASRGPGTGTGELFF,TGTGCCAGCAGGGGGCCGGGGACGGGCACCGGGGAGCTGTTTTTT,NA,TRBV28,TRBJ2-2,NA
CASSLKSGYEQYF,TGTGCCAGCAGCTTAAAGTCCGGCTACGAGCAGTACTTC,NA,TRBV5-4,TRBJ2-7,NA
CATSREGLVYEQYF,TGTGCCACCAGCAGAGAGGGACTAGTGTACGAGCAGTACTTC,TRBD2,TRBV15,TRBJ2-7,NA
CASSLEPKNSPLHF,TGCGCCAGCAGCTTGGAGCCTAAAAATTCACCCCTCCACTTT,NA,TRBV5-1,TRBJ1-6,once
CASSVGGSYGYTF,TGTGCCAGCAGTGTAGGGGGCAGCTATGGCTACACCTTC,TRBD1,TRBV2,TRBJ1-2,once
CASSLGTSAYNEQFF,TGTGCTAGCAGCTTAGGGACTAGCGCCTACAATGAGCAGTTCTTC,TRBD2,TRBV7-7,TRBJ2-1,NA
CASSPSWGTGELFF,TGTGCCAGCAGCCCCTCTTGGGGAACCGGGGAGCTGTTTTTT,NA,TRBV6-4,TRBJ2-2,NA
CASSPNRGSYEQYF,TGTGCCAGCTCACCCAACCGAGGTTCCTACGAGCAGTACTTC,NA,TRBV18,TRBJ2-7,NA
CASSRQGGRDTQYF,TGTGCCAGCAGTCGCCAGGGAGGTAGAGATACGCAGTATTTT,NA,TRBV27,TRBJ2-3,NA
CASSEIGSGRREAFF,TGTGCCAGCAGTGAAATCGGGTCAGGCAGGCGTGAAGCTTTCTTT,NA,TRBV2,TRBJ1-1,few
CASSPGQGALKAFF,TGTGCCAGCAGTCCCGGACAGGGGGCGTTAAAAGCTTTCTTT,TRBD1,TRBV28,TRBJ1-1,NA
CASSLEGGTSIGYTF,TGTGCCAGCAGCTTAGAGGGCGGGACATCCATTGGCTACACCTTC,NA,TRBV7-8,TRBJ1-2,NA
CAWSVLWGETQYF,TGTGCCTGGAGTGTACTGTGGGGAGAGACCCAGTACTTC,NA,TRBV30,TRBJ2-5,NA
CASGGSGNNYEQYF,TGTGCCAGCGGGGGTAGCGGGAACAATTACGAGCAGTACTTC,TRBD2,TRBV6-5,TRBJ2-7,few
CASSPNRLTDYEQYF,TGTGCCAGCAGCCCCAACCGACTTACGGACTACGAGCAGTACTTC,NA,TRBV6-5,TRBJ2-7,NA
CASSQSGGATYEQYF,TGTGCCAGCAGCCAGAGCGGGGGGGCCACCTACGAGCAGTACTTC,TRBD2,TRBV5-4,TRBJ2-7,once
CASSLEAGNYEQYF,TGCGCCAGCAGCTTGGAGGCAGGTAACTACGAGCAGTACTTC,NA,TRBV5-1,TRBJ2-7,few
CASSPDRGRLTEAFF,TGTGCCAGCAGCCCGGACAGGGGGCGACTCACTGAAGCTTTCTTT,TRBD1,TRBV5-4,TRBJ1-1,many
CASSRRDRGNEQFF,TGCGCCAGCAGCCGGAGGGACAGGGGCAATGAGCAGTTCTTC,TRBD1,TRBV5-1,TRBJ2-1,NA
CASSLMTSKRNEQFF,TGTGCCAGCAGCTTAATGACTAGCAAAAGGAATGAGCAGTTCTTC,TRBD2,TRBV7-2,TRBJ2-1,NA
CASSTVPGQGGNYGYTF,TGTGCCAGCAGTACAGTACCGGGACAGGGAGGCAACTATGGCTACACCTTC,TRBD1,TRBV27,TRBJ1-2,NA
CASSMYTEAFF,TGTGCCAGTAGTATGTACACTGAAGCTTTCTTT,NA,TRBV19,TRBJ1-1,NA
CASRRAANYGYTF,TGTGCCAGTAGGAGGGCCGCTAACTATGGCTACACCTTC,NA,TRBV19,TRBJ1-2,NA
CASSLEGRETQYF,TGTGCCAGCAGCTTGGAAGGACGAGAGACCCAGTACTTC,NA,TRBV5-4,TRBJ2-5,many
CASSLLGSGGEQYF,TGTGCCAGCAGCTTGTTAGGTAGCGGTGGCGAGCAGTACTTC,NA,TRBV5-6,TRBJ2-7,many
CASSWDRYQETQYF,TGCGCCAGCAGTTGGGACAGGTACCAAGAGACCCAGTACTTC,TRBD1,TRBV5-1,TRBJ2-5,few
CASSLGPSSNQPQHF,TGTGCCAGCAGCTTGGGTCCAAGTAGCAATCAGCCCCAGCATTTT,NA,TRBV5-5,TRBJ1-5,NA
CAITPDRGSYNEQFF,TGTGCCATCACCCCGGACAGGGGCTCCTACAATGAGCAGTTCTTC,TRBD1,TRBV10-3,TRBJ2-1,NA
CASSYRDHTSGANVLTF,TGCGCCAGCAGCTACCGGGACCATACCTCTGGGGCCAACGTCCTGACTTTC,NA,TRBV5-1,TRBJ2-6,NA
CASSPPWGGTDTQYF,TGTGCCAGCAGCCCCCCTTGGGGGGGAACAGATACGCAGTATTTT,TRBD2,TRBV9,TRBJ2-3,NA
CASSFQRQGRMNEQFF,TGTGCCAGCAGTTTCCAAAGACAGGGTAGGATGAATGAGCAGTTCTTC,TRBD1,TRBV6-6,TRBJ2-1,NA
CASSLAVGLGTDTQYF,TGCGCCAGCAGCTTGGCCGTTGGCCTAGGCACAGATACGCAGTATTTT,NA,TRBV5-1,TRBJ2-3,NA
CASSTAGAREKLFF,TGCGCCAGCAGCACGGCGGGAGCGCGAGAAAAACTGTTTTTT,NA,TRBV5-1,TRBJ1-4,NA
CASSLAERRNTEAFF,TGCGCCAGCAGCTTGGCCGAGAGAAGGAACACTGAAGCTTTCTTT,NA,TRBV5-1,TRBJ1-1,NA